This T cell receptor beta chain comes out of a study of T-cell memory formation after mild COVID-19. Across the study: TCR clusters were mostly confined to one donor each.

TCR alpha and TCR beta cDNA libraries carrying sample barcodes and UMIs were produced by 5'RACE using constant-segment primers. TCRdb analysed the 5' RACE reads with MiXCR anew, one entry per CDR3 protein. The sample contains 280,000 or so distinct CDR3 sequences, over 7% of which appear only once. The sequenced sample consisted of PBMCs or a T cell subset sorted from them (not recorded which). This TCR was sampled from a man aged 18 to 35 who had mild COVID-19 (a few samples of this study predate the infection). Cell type and time point are not known.

The CDR3 DNA reads as TGCAGTGCTAGAGATTCTATCGGACTAGCGGACTTTACGATGGAGACCCAGTACTTC. Its translation is CSARDSIGLADFTMETQYF. This chain joins TRBV20-1 and TRBJ2-5; 10 bases match TRBD2. V lost 0 bases and J lost 5; bases outside the gene matches: 18. The CDR3 is 19 residues long. Germline lookup yields CDR1 DFQATT and CDR2 SNEGSKA (reference sequence).